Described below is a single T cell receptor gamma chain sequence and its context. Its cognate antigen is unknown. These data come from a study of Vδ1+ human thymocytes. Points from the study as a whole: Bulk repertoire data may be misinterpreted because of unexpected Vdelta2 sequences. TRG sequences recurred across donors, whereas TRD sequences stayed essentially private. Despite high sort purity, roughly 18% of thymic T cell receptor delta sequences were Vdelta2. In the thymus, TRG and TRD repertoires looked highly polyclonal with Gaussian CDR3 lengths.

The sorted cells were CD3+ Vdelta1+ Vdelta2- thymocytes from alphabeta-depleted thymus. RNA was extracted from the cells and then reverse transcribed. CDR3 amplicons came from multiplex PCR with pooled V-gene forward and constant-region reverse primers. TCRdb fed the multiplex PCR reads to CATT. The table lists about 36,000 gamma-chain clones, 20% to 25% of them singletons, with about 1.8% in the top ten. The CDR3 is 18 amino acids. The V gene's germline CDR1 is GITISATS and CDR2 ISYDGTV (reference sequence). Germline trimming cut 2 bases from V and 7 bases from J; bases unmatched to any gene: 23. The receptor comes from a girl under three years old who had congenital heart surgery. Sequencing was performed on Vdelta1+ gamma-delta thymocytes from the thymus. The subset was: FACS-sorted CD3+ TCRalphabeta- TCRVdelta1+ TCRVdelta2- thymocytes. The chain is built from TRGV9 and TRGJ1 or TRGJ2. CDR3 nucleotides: TGTGCCTTGTGGGAGGGCCGCGGGGTCAATAAAGGCGCATATAAGAAACTCTTT. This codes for CALWEGRGVNKGAYKKLF.